The 28 T cell receptor beta chains given below trace back to one sample, sequenced in a study of blood T cell repertoires in COVID-19 (dated by TCRdb to 2018 to 2020). The receptor library was made with the immunoSEQ multiplex PCR assay. TCRdb took this table from immuneACCESS and kept in-frame rearrangements with V and J called. Such tables lack part of the clones; where checked against another copy, unresolved V genes explain under half of the gap, and the rest is unexplained. The sample table records about 160,000 clones; approximately 83% of these occur just once. The ten most abundant clones make up 9.1% of the sample. The sequencing sample was made of peripheral blood. All receptors derive from a woman of 80 years or more with active or convalescent COVID-19.

The V and J genes are TRBV28 and TRBJ1-1; D unresolved. The V gene lost 6 bases and the J gene lost 7 bases, with 21 bases spanning the gap. The CDR3 totals 15 residues. Germline lookup yields CDR1 MDHEN and CDR2 SYDVKM. CDR3 DNA: TGTGCCAGCAGCCGCAAAGTGGGGAGGGCGGTTGAAGCTTTCTTT. Its protein is CASSRKVGRAVEAFF. Combining the CDR3 with reference TRBV28 and TRBJ1-1 gives the whole variable domain DVKVTQSSRYLVKRTGEKVFLECVQDMDHENMFWYRQDPGLGLRLIYFSYDVKMKEKGDIPEGYSVSREKKERFSLILESASTNQTSMYLCASSRKVGRAVEAFFGQGTRLTVV.

This clone was detected once. This sequence joins TRBV6-2 or TRBV6-3 and TRBJ2-2; D unclear. The CDR3 runs 12 residues. Trimming removed 5 bases from V and 5 bases from J, with 6 bases in between. Germline loops: CDR1 MNHEY, CDR2 SVGEGT. CDR3 region: CASSPSTGELFF. DNA for the CDR3: TGTGCCAGCAGTCCATCAACCGGGGAGCTGTTTTTT.

This chain uses TRBV28 with TRBJ1-2, with 8 bases identical to TRBD1. The CDR3 spans 15 residues. Trimming at V came to 6 bases and at J to 5 bases, leaving 11 bases not matched to a gene. Germline CDR1 MDHEN, CDR2 SYDVKM. The CDR3: CASSRQQGGRYGYTF. The CDR3 DNA follows: TGTGCCAGCAGCCGCCAACAGGGGGGCCGTTATGGCTACACCTTC.

The chain recombines TRBV2 with TRBJ2-3; 8 nucleotides line up with TRBD2. Per germline, CDR1 SNHLY and CDR2 FYNNEI. The CDR3 extends over 16 amino acids. V lost 6 bases to trimming and J lost 0 bases; unmatched junction nucleotides: 8. The CDR3 reads CASRTGGTTSTDTQYF. In DNA, the CDR3 is TGTGCCAGCAGGACGGGGGGGACCACTAGCACAGATACGCAGTATTTT.

V and J are TRBV6-6 and TRBJ2-3; D is possibly TRBD2 (7 bases). CDR1 is MNHNY, CDR2 SVGAGI, per germline (reference sequence). The CDR3 sequence is 14 residues long. V was trimmed by 7 bases and J by 5 bases, leaving 16 bases between them. The CDR3 spells CASTPRGAQDTQYF. CDR3 bases: TGTGCCAGCACTCCTCGGGGGGCCCAAGATACGCAGTATTTT.

This chain joins TRBV9 and TRBJ1-6; D is uncertain. Germline V gene sequence: CDR1 SGDLS, CDR2 YYNGEE. The CDR3 is 15 residues long. Trimming removed 0 bases at V and 7 bases at J, with 11 bases between. Here the CDR3 reads CASSVAREVNSPLHF. DNA for the CDR3: TGTGCCAGCAGCGTAGCTCGGGAAGTAAATTCACCCCTCCACTTT.

J is TRBJ2-5 and V is TRBV11-2; TRBD2 matches 8 bases. Germline CDR1 reads SGHAT; CDR2 reads FQNNGV. The V gene end was trimmed by 5 bases and the J gene end by 6 bases; junction bases not matched to a gene: 8. The CDR3 consists of 14 residues. The CDR3 DNA follows: TGTGCCAGCAGCCCCGCGCGGGGGGCAAAGACCCAGTACTTC. Translating it yields CASSPARGAKTQYF. Full variable domain (rest looked up from reference TRBV11-2 and TRBJ2-5): EAGVAQSPRYKIIEKRQSVAFWCNPISGHATLYWYQQILGQGPKLLIQFQNNGVVDDSQLPKDRFSAERLKGVDSTLKIQPAKLEDSAVYLCASSPARGAKTQYFGPGTRLLVL.

This clone was detected a few times. V is TRBV7-8 and J is TRBJ1-1, with D possibly TRBD1 on 5 matching bases. V gave up 3 bases and J gave up 7 bases, with 15 bases separating them. The CDR3 sequence is 14 residues long. Germline assignment: CDR1 SGHVS and CDR2 FQNEAQ. The CDR3 coding sequence is TGTGCCAGCAGCTTGCAGGGAGGTAGACTTGAAGCTTTCTTT. It specifies CASSLQGGRLEAFF.

This chain uses TRBV3-1 (or the pseudogene TRBV3-2) with TRBJ2-7, with D possibly TRBD1 on 6 matching bases. Deletions cut 1 base from V and 6 bases from J, with 10 bases between. Looked up from germline, CDR1 is LGHDT and CDR2 is YNNKEL (reference sequence). There are 13 residues in the CDR3. In nucleotides, the CDR3 is TGTGCCAGCAGCCAAGCCCCACAGGGCGAGCAGTACTTC. Amino acids: CASSQAPQGEQYF.

This clone was observed a handful of times. In nucleotides, the CDR3 is TGTGCCAGCAGCTTAGATACAGCGGGGTACTCCTACAATGAGCAGTTCTTC. This codes for CASSLDTAGYSYNEQFF. The rearrangement uses TRBV7-2 and TRBJ2-1; TRBD2 matches 7 bases. The V segment lost 1 base and the J segment 0 bases; nucleotides outside the gene matches: 6. The CDR3 is 17 amino acids. The germline V gene has CDR1 SGHTA and CDR2 FQGNSA.

Of note for this clone: The same CDR3 also results from other DNA sequences found in this sample. The chain combines TRBV7-9 with TRBJ1-2, with D perhaps matching TRBD1 (5 bases). With 4 bases removed from V and 2 bases from J, the gap between germline ends came to 8 bases. Germline CDR1 SEHNR, CDR2 FQNEAQ (reference sequence). The CDR3 sequence is 13 residues long. The CDR3 spells CASSYQGNYGYTF. The CDR3, as DNA: TGTGCCAGCAGCTATCAGGGAAACTATGGCTACACCTTC.

The chain employs TRBV6-2 or TRBV6-3 and TRBJ1-5; no definite D call. Trimming removed 0 bases at V and 1 base at J, with 7 bases between. Germline CDR1 reads MNHEY; CDR2 reads SVGEGT. This CDR3 is 15 amino acids long. The chain's CDR3 is CASSYSRFSNQPQHF. CDR3 DNA: TGTGCCAGCAGTTACTCCAGGTTCAGCAATCAGCCCCAGCATTTT.

A single count supports this clone. The chain combines TRBV28 with TRBJ1-2; D might be TRBD1 (5 bases). The ends were cut back, 3 bases at V and 4 bases at J, with 12 bases in the middle. The CDR3 runs to 14 residues. Germline V lookup: CDR1 MDHEN, CDR2 SYDVKM. The CDR3 DNA sequence: TGTGCCAGCAGTTTCTCAGGGAGGTCCTATGGCTACACCTTC. This encodes CASSFSGRSYGYTF.

A word on this clone: Other DNA sequences in this sample translate to the same CDR3. The J gene is TRBJ1-1, the V gene TRBV11-2; D unclear. Germline assignment: CDR1 SGHAT and CDR2 FQNNGV. Trimming left V 1 base short and J 1 base short, with 4 bases between. The CDR3 sequence is 13 residues long. CDR3 loop: CASSLGGNTEAFF. CDR3 coding DNA: TGTGCCAGCAGCTTAGGCGGGAACACTGAAGCTTTCTTT.

This rearrangement joins TRBV7-9 to TRBJ2-3; D is unresolved. The CDR3 is 17 residues long. The germline V gene encodes CDR1 SEHNR and CDR2 FQNEAQ (reference sequence). Trimming stripped 5 bases from V and 2 bases from J, with 20 bases between. CDR3 bases: TGTGCCAGCAGCCCGTGGTTCGCGGAAAGAGACACAGATACGCAGTATTTT. Protein: CASSPWFAERDTDTQYF.

This clone appeared once. J is TRBJ2-7 and V is TRBV27; maybe TRBD1 (6 bases). The CDR3 length is 14 residues. V lost 2 bases and J lost 3, with 11 bases in between. From germline, CDR1 is MNHEY and CDR2 SMNVEV (reference sequence). The CDR3 bases are TGTGCCAGCAGTTTACGCGGACAGTTCTACGAGCAGTACTTC. This gives the protein CASSLRGQFYEQYF.

This chain joins TRBV18 and TRBJ1-1; D is undetermined. The CDR3 is 13 amino acids. Trimming removed 0 bases from V and 5 bases from J, with 7 bases in between. Germline CDR1 is KGHSH and CDR2 is LQKENI. The CDR3 coding sequence is TGTGCCAGCTCACCACCGGGCGGGACTGAAGCTTTCTTT. This translates into CASSPPGGTEAFF.

The CDR3 DNA reads as TGTGCCAGCAGCTTAAGAATTGGGAGGGATGATTTGGGCTACACCTTC. Translated, it gives CASSLRIGRDDLGYTF. This sequence joins TRBV7-3 and TRBJ1-2; D not certain. Trimming cost V 1 base and J 8 bases, with 20 bases left between them. Germline CDR1 SGHTA, CDR2 FQGTGA. The CDR3 runs 16 residues.

The CDR3, as DNA: TGTGCCAGCAGCTTAGCCCCGACAGGGGGTTACGAGCAGTACTTC. It is translated as CASSLAPTGGYEQYF. The rearrangement uses TRBV7-9 and TRBJ2-7; 9 bases map to TRBD1. CDR3 length: 15 amino acids. Germline V gene data show CDR1 as SEHNR and CDR2 as FQNEAQ (reference sequence). V shed 0 bases and J 4 bases; nucleotides not matched to a gene: 4. The full variable domain, in which reference TRBV7-9 and TRBJ2-7 provide the parts outside the CDR3, is DTGVSQNPRHKITKRGQNVTFRCDPISEHNRLYWYRQTLGQGPEFLTYFQNEAQLEKSRLLSDRFSAERPKGSFSTLEIQRTEQGDSAMYLCASSLAPTGGYEQYFGPGTRLTVT.

This clone showed up just a few times. The DNA for the CDR3 is TGTGCCAGTAGACCTGGGACAGGGGTAGGGAATCAGCCCCAGCATTTT. Protein sequence: CASRPGTGVGNQPQHF. The J gene is TRBJ1-5, the V gene TRBV19; 10 bases agree with TRBD1. The CDR3 sequence is 16 residues long. The V and J ends lost 6 bases and 4 bases, in that order; junction bases with no gene match: 9. Germline lookup yields CDR1 LNHDA and CDR2 SQIVND (reference sequence).

V usage is TRBV3-1 (or the pseudogene TRBV3-2) and J usage is TRBJ1-6; weak D call: TRBD1 (6 bases). This CDR3 comprises 17 residues. The V gene lost 1 base and the J gene lost 6 bases, with 16 bases spanning the gap. CDR1 LGHDT and CDR2 YNNKEL come from the germline V gene (reference sequence). The CDR3 sequence is CASSQAPWGGGNSPLHF. In nucleotides, the CDR3 is TGTGCCAGCAGCCAAGCCCCCTGGGGGGGCGGTAATTCACCCCTCCACTTT.

The chain combines TRBV11-2 with TRBJ1-2, with D possibly matching TRBD1 (6 bases). Per the germline V gene, CDR1 is SGHAT and CDR2 is FQNNGV. Trimming took off 0 bases at V and 8 bases at J, with 16 bases between the two ends. The CDR3 spans 15 residues. For the CDR3, the DNA is TGTGCCAGCAGCTTAGAAGGAACAGGGAGGGAGGGCTACACCTTC. Translating it yields CASSLEGTGREGYTF.

The chain combines TRBV7-8 with TRBJ2-7; 12 bases match TRBD2. The CDR3 loop spans 14 amino acids. V was pared by 5 bases and J by 5 bases, with 4 bases of the junction left unmatched. Per germline, CDR1 SGHVS and CDR2 FQNEAQ. CDR3 DNA sequence: TGTGCCAGCAGCCCCGGACTAGCGGGGAACGAGCAGTACTTC. It codes for CASSPGLAGNEQYF.

CDR3: CASSQTPPQNENTEAFF. The CDR3, as DNA: TGTGCCAGCAGCCAAACCCCTCCCCAGAACGAAAACACTGAAGCTTTCTTT. The rearrangement joins TRBV3-1 (or the pseudogene TRBV3-2) to TRBJ1-1; D uncertain. The germline gives CDR1 LGHDT, CDR2 YNNKEL (reference sequence). Between the trimmed V and J ends, which lost 2 bases and 2 bases, there was a span of 18 bases. This CDR3 has 17 residues.

This rearrangement joins TRBV4-3 to TRBJ1-5; D is possibly TRBD1 (6 bases). The germline gives CDR1 LGHNA, CDR2 YSLEER. This CDR3 is 17 amino acids long. V was clipped by 4 bases and J by 5 bases, with 21 bases between them. For the CDR3, the DNA is TGCGCCAGCAGCCCTAAGGGAGGGGGAAGACTCCATCAGCCCCAGCATTTT. Its protein is CASSPKGGGRLHQPQHF.

This chain connects TRBV28 to TRBJ1-2; D might be TRBD1 (6 bases). Per the germline V gene, CDR1 is MDHEN and CDR2 is SYDVKM. Trimming shortened V by 10 bases and J by 0 bases, and 15 bases separated the two germline ends. The CDR3 totals 14 residues. The CDR3 region is CATGGPSTNYGYTF. For the CDR3, the DNA is TGTGCCACTGGGGGCCCGAGTACTAACTATGGCTACACCTTC.

The chain recombines TRBV2 with TRBJ2-7; TRBD1 agrees at 7 bases. CDR1 SNHLY and CDR2 FYNNEI come from the germline V gene. CDR3 length: 15 amino acids. Trimming removed 4 bases from V and 3 bases from J; junction bases left unmatched: 9. In DNA form, the CDR3 reads TGTGCCAGCAGTGGGAACAGGGGCGCGAACTACGAGCAGTACTTC. Its protein product is CASSGNRGANYEQYF.

The V gene is TRBV4-3, the J gene TRBJ1-6, with D uncertain. CDR3 length equals 15 residues. In germline, CDR1 is LGHNA, CDR2 YSLEER. With 4 bases removed from V and 7 bases from J, the gap between germline ends came to 14 bases. CDR3 sequence (DNA): TGCGCCAGCAGCCGTACCTTGGAGCAGAATTCACCCCTCCACTTT. As protein: CASSRTLEQNSPLHF.